This T cell receptor beta chain was profiled in a study of radiotherapy plus CTLA-4 blockade in lung cancer. Study conclusions and caveats: Strongest reported response predictors: early blood clone changes and post-radiation interferon-beta.

About this clone: The antigen remains unidentified.

The method was immunoSEQ multiplex PCR; TCRdb's version includes in-frame clones alone and lacks a portion of them. The sample includes 45,000 or so clones, 70% to 75% of them seen just once. This TCR derives from a human donor with non-small cell lung cancer who had a complete response to radiotherapy plus ipilimumab. Material: peripheral blood, obtained from a patient treated with radiotherapy plus ipilimumab.

CDR3: CASSYSFRGGYTF. CDR3 nucleotide sequence: TGTGCCAGCAGTTACTCGTTCCGGGGTGGCTACACCTTC. This rearrangement joins TRBV6-5 to TRBJ1-2; no firm D call. V was trimmed by 0 bases and J by 7 bases, leaving 9 bases between them. CDR3 length: 13 residues. Germline loops: CDR1 MNHEY, CDR2 SVGAGI.